This is a list of T cell receptor beta chains from one sample in a study of CD8+ T cells in alopecia areata. Sequencing was performed with immunoSEQ multiplex PCR; in TCRdb, only in-frame clones are kept and a portion is missing. The table has 150,000 to 250,000 clones, more than 55% seen once. Sequencing was performed on CD4+ T cells sorted from blood, taken at week 4, from a patient treated with tofacitinib. The receptors were sampled from a human donor with alopecia areata. The CDR3 runs from the conserved cysteine through the conserved F or W. The D gene is left open where the match is weak. The listing skips clone size in some rows; elsewhere it reads once, few, many or a size class.

j_call,v_call,d_call,clone_size,cdr3_length,cdr3_nt,cdr3_aa
TRBJ2-7,TRBV28,NA,NA,13,TGTGCCACCTCGGGCCCAATCCCCTACGAGCAGTACTTC,CATSGPIPYEQYF
TRBJ2-1,TRBV7-6,TRBD2,NA,17,TGTGCCAGCAGCCCAAGGACTAGCGGGCCGGCCTACAATGAGCAGTTCTTC,CASSPRTSGPAYNEQFF
TRBJ2-6,TRBV4-1,TRBD1,NA,20,TGCGCCAGCAGCCCTAATCGGGGGACAGGAAGGCCCTCTGGGGCCAACGTCCTGACTTTC,CASSPNRGTGRPSGANVLTF
TRBJ1-5,TRBV19,NA,few,16,TGTGCCAGTAGTATATGGGCGGTGCGGTCGGGTCAGCCCCAGCATTTT,CASSIWAVRSGQPQHF
TRBJ2-7,TRBV7-6,NA,NA,14,TGTGCCAGCAGCCCGGGGGGCCGATCCTACGAGCAGTACTTC,CASSPGGRSYEQYF
TRBJ2-3,TRBV6-1,TRBD1,NA,14,TGTGCCAGCGCATACAGGGGGCCCCTAGATACGCAGTATTTT,CASAYRGPLDTQYF
TRBJ1-5,TRBV4-1,TRBD1,NA,17,TGCGCCAGCAGCCAAGTCTTCGGACAGGTTTGGGATCAGCCCCAGCATTTT,CASSQVFGQVWDQPQHF
TRBJ2-7,TRBV5-1,TRBD2,NA,14,TGCGCCAGCAGCTTGGATGGGGGGGACTACGAGCAGTACTTC,CASSLDGGDYEQYF
TRBJ2-1,TRBV30,NA,few,12,TGTGCCTGGAGTCGTCCGTATAATGAGCAGTTCTTC,CAWSRPYNEQFF
TRBJ2-5,TRBV30,TRBD2,once,14,TGTGCCTGGAGGATAGCGGGGGGGCGTGGGACCCAGTACTTC,CAWRIAGGRGTQYF
TRBJ2-5,TRBV19,NA,NA,14,TGTGCCAGTAAGGAGACAGGGGAGGGAGAGACCCAGTACTTC,CASKETGEGETQYF
TRBJ1-1,TRBV15,NA,NA,16,TGTGCCACCAGCAGAGACGACACGGAGGCGAACACTGAAGCTTTCTTT,CATSRDDTEANTEAFF
TRBJ1-2,TRBV29-1,NA,few,12,TGCAGCGTCATTAGGCAGGGTTGGGGCTACACCTTC,CSVIRQGWGYTF
TRBJ1-2,TRBV29-1,NA,NA,14,TGCAGCGTGGAACAGGGAGGGACTCACTATGGCTACACCTTC,CSVEQGGTHYGYTF
TRBJ2-1,TRBV29-1,NA,NA,13,TGCAGCGTTGCACGGGCCCCCGGGGATGAGCAGTTCTTC,CSVARAPGDEQFF
TRBJ2-5,TRBV5-4,NA,few,13,TGTGCCAGCAGCCTTAGCGGCTTCGAGACCCAGTACTTC,CASSLSGFETQYF
TRBJ2-5,TRBV4-1,TRBD2,NA,16,TGCGCCAGCAGGAAGACAGCGGGGGGGGCCTGGGAGACCCAGTACTTC,CASRKTAGGAWETQYF
TRBJ1-5,TRBV30,NA,few,13,TGTGCCTGGAGTGTACTAGGAAATCAGCCCCAGCATTTT,CAWSVLGNQPQHF
TRBJ1-3,TRBV9,NA,few,15,TGTGCCAGCAGCGAGGGTCTCAACTCTGGAAACACCATATATTTT,CASSEGLNSGNTIYF
TRBJ2-4,TRBV2,TRBD1,NA,14,TGTGCCAGCAGGGACAGGGGGCGAGGTAACATTCAGTACTTC,CASRDRGRGNIQYF
TRBJ2-3,TRBV9,TRBD2,NA,18,TGTGCCAGCAGCGTCGGACTAGCGGGGGGATCATGGGCAGATACGCAGTATTTT,CASSVGLAGGSWADTQYF
TRBJ2-5,TRBV6-5,NA,NA,14,TGTGCCAGCAGTTACGGAGGGGACCAAGAGACCCAGTACTTC,CASSYGGDQETQYF